This T cell receptor (beta chain) emerged from a study of OX40 agonist ivuxolimab in advanced cancers. This table comes from immunoSEQ multiplex PCR, and its TCRdb copy is limited to in-frame clones, with some not included. The data show tens of thousands of clones, approximately 90% seen once. The material was CD4+ or CD8+ T cells sorted from blood, obtained in a trial of the OX40 agonist ivuxolimab. The TCR originated in an adult with an advanced solid tumor such as melanoma, head and neck, liver or kidney cancer.

The CDR3 sequence: CASSQVPHLQYF. The CDR3 DNA reads as TGTGCCAGCAGCCAAGTACCCCATTTGCAGTACTTC. This rearrangement joins TRBV14 to TRBJ2-7; D is unresolved. The V end lost 1 base, the J end lost 9 bases, and 10 bases lay between the germline ends. Per the germline V gene, CDR1 is SGHDN and CDR2 is FVKESK. The CDR3 is made up of 12 amino acids.